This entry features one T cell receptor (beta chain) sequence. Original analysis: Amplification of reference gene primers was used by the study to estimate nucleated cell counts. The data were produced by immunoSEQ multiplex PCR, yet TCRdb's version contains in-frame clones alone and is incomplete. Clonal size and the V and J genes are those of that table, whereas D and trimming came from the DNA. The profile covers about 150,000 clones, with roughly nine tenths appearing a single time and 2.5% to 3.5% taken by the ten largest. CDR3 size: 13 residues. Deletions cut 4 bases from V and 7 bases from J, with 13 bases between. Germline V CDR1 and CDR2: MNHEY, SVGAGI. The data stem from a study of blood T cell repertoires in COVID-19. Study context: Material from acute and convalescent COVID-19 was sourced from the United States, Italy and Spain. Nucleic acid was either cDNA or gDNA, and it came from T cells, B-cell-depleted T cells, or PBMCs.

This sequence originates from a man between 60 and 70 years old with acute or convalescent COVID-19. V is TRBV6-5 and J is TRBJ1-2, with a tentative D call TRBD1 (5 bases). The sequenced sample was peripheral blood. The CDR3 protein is CASSFPGGGGYTF. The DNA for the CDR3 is TGTGCCAGCAGTTTTCCCGGGGGAGGTGGCTACACCTTC.